A selection of T cell receptor beta chains follows, all from one sample in a study of follicular helper T cells after annual influenza vaccination. Here immunoSEQ multiplex PCR was the method, and the copy in TCRdb shows in-frame clones only, minus some. The sample carries more than 6,500 clones, around four fifths recorded once. The sequencing used CXCR5+ CD38- circulating T follicular helper cells from blood, collected 7 days after influenza vaccination. These TCRs come from an adult who received the influenza vaccine. Each CDR3 is given with its conserved first and last residue. Fields, in order: CDR3 protein, CDR3 DNA, V gene, J gene, D gene, clone size, CDR3 length. A D gene is named only where the DNA matches it firmly. Not all rows give a size; the values are once, few, many and, for expanded clones, a class.

CDR3aa: CASRQGVQPQHF
CDR3nt: TGTGCCAGCAGACAGGGTGTTCAGCCCCAGCATTTT
v_gene: TRBV6-6
j_gene: TRBJ1-5
d_gene: -
abundance: few
len: 12

CDR3aa: CASSSQGVRYNSPLHF
CDR3nt: TGTGCCAGCAGTTCACAGGGGGTACGGTATAATTCACCCCTCCACTTT
v_gene: TRBV7-2
j_gene: TRBJ1-6
d_gene: TRBD1
abundance: -
len: 16

CDR3aa: CASSYGGPSGAEQYF
CDR3nt: TGTGCCAGCAGTTACGGCGGGCCCTCGGGTGCGGAGCAGTACTTC
v_gene: TRBV6-6
j_gene: TRBJ2-7
d_gene: -
abundance: -
len: 15

CDR3aa: CATSREAGWNEKLFF
CDR3nt: TGTGCCACCAGCAGAGAGGCAGGGTGGAATGAAAAACTGTTTTTT
v_gene: TRBV15
j_gene: TRBJ1-4
d_gene: -
abundance: -
len: 15

CDR3aa: CASSQSGRRDGAYEQYF
CDR3nt: TGTGCCAGCAGCCAATCCGGGCGAAGGGACGGAGCCTACGAGCAGTACTTC
v_gene: TRBV7-9
j_gene: TRBJ2-7
d_gene: -
abundance: -
len: 17

CDR3aa: CASSDGGGSNQPQHF
CDR3nt: TGTGCCAGCAGCGACGGGGGGGGGAGCAATCAGCCCCAGCATTTT
v_gene: TRBV28
j_gene: TRBJ1-5
d_gene: -
abundance: -
len: 15

CDR3aa: CASSRGQVEQPQHF
CDR3nt: TGTGCCAGCTCAAGGGGACAGGTTGAACAGCCCCAGCATTTT
v_gene: TRBV18
j_gene: TRBJ1-5
d_gene: TRBD1
abundance: -
len: 14

CDR3aa: CASSQVTSGALGEQFF
CDR3nt: TGCGCCAGCAGCCAAGTGACTAGCGGGGCCCTCGGTGAGCAGTTCTTC
v_gene: TRBV4-3
j_gene: TRBJ2-1
d_gene: TRBD2
abundance: -
len: 16

CDR3aa: CAWSLGQSGNTIYF
CDR3nt: TGTGCCTGGAGCCTCGGACAGTCTGGAAACACCATATATTTT
v_gene: TRBV30
j_gene: TRBJ1-3
d_gene: -
abundance: once
len: 14

CDR3aa: CASSPAGSSGNTIYF
CDR3nt: TGTGCCAGCAGCCCTGCTGGGAGCTCTGGAAACACCATATATTTT
v_gene: TRBV5-6
j_gene: TRBJ1-3
d_gene: -
abundance: -
len: 15

CDR3aa: CASSSPGGPYIGNEQFF
CDR3nt: TGTGCCAGCAGTAGCCCGGGGGGGCCGTACATAGGCAATGAGCAGTTCTTC
v_gene: TRBV28
j_gene: TRBJ2-1
d_gene: TRBD2
abundance: -
len: 17

CDR3aa: CASSPTGTAYNEQFF
CDR3nt: TGTGCCAGCAGCCCGACCGGGACAGCTTACAATGAGCAGTTCTTC
v_gene: TRBV28
j_gene: TRBJ2-1
d_gene: TRBD1
abundance: -
len: 15

CDR3aa: CASSPVADTQYF
CDR3nt: TGTGCCAGCAGCCCCGTAGCAGATACGCAGTATTTT
v_gene: TRBV7-2
j_gene: TRBJ2-3
d_gene: -
abundance: large
len: 12

CDR3aa: CASSATSGVPNEQFF
CDR3nt: TGTGCCAGCAGCGCAACTAGTGGGGTTCCCAATGAGCAGTTCTTC
v_gene: TRBV11-2
j_gene: TRBJ2-1
d_gene: -
abundance: -
len: 15

CDR3aa: CASSLFTSGDQETQYF
CDR3nt: TGTGCCAGCAGCTTGTTTACTAGCGGGGATCAAGAGACCCAGTACTTC
v_gene: TRBV5-5
j_gene: TRBJ2-5
d_gene: TRBD2
abundance: -
len: 16

CDR3aa: CASSSVGGAGTEAFF
CDR3nt: TGTGCCAGCAGTTCGGTTGGGGGCGCAGGCACTGAAGCTTTCTTT
v_gene: TRBV6-5
j_gene: TRBJ1-1
d_gene: -
abundance: once
len: 15

CDR3aa: CAWSVPQGLNSPLHF
CDR3nt: TGTGCCTGGAGTGTACCTCAGGGACTAAATTCACCCCTCCACTTT
v_gene: TRBV30
j_gene: TRBJ1-6
d_gene: -
abundance: -
len: 15